These 28 T cell receptor beta chains were sequenced from one sample in a study of blood T cell repertoires in COVID-19. Profiling relied on immunoSEQ multiplex PCR, and the TCRdb table lists in-frame clones only, not all of them. The sample includes fewer than 500,000 clones, over 75% of them seen just once. What was sequenced was PBMCs or T cells enriched from blood (not recorded which). These receptor sequences come from a young man who had recovered from COVID-19.

The V gene is TRBV18, the J gene TRBJ1-5; 9 bases map to TRBD1. The CDR3 is made up of 13 amino acids. Losses at the gene ends were 7 bases for V and 6 bases for J; bases not matched to a gene: 4. Germline CDR1 and CDR2: KGHSH and LQKENI. The CDR3 sequence is CASLAGQGQPQHF. DNA of the CDR3: TGTGCCAGCTTAGCGGGACAGGGTCAGCCCCAGCATTTT.

The rearrangement uses TRBV7-9 and TRBJ1-4; 7 nucleotides line up with TRBD1. Germline CDR1 is SEHNR and CDR2 is FQNEAQ (reference sequence). Losses at the gene ends were 7 bases for V and 4 bases for J; bases not matched to a gene: 9. This CDR3 is 15 amino acids long. CDR3: CASTGTAIVNEKLFF. CDR3 nucleotide sequence: TGTGCCAGCACCGGGACAGCCATAGTTAATGAAAAACTGTTTTTT.

The chain is built from TRBV5-1 and TRBJ1-1, with TRBD1 as a possible D gene (5 bases). The CDR3 loop spans 13 amino acids. V lost 3 bases, J lost 5 bases, and 11 bases lay in between. The germline CDR1 and CDR2 sequences are SGHRS and YFSETQ. The DNA of the CDR3 is TGCGCCAGCAGCTCGATCCAGGGAACTGAAGCTTTCTTT. Its translation is CASSSIQGTEAFF.

This clone was observed once. The chain has TRBV11-2 and TRBJ2-3, with TRBD2 matching 11 bases. J gave up 0 bases and V 1 base, and 0 bases lay outside the gene matches. CDR1 and CDR2 from the germline V gene are SGHAT and FQNNGV. The CDR3 loop spans 16 amino acids. CDR3 protein: CASSLGLAGSTDTQYF. The DNA for the CDR3 is TGTGCCAGCAGCTTAGGACTAGCGGGGAGCACAGATACGCAGTATTTT.

This rearrangement joins TRBV5-1 to TRBJ1-2, with TRBD1 matching 7 bases. V shed 2 bases, J shed 2 bases, and the junction held 9 bases outside the gene matches. This CDR3 region has 16 residues. The germline V gene encodes CDR1 SGHRS and CDR2 YFSETQ. The CDR3 coding sequence is TGCGCCAGCAGCTTCGGAAAGACAGGGACAAACTATGGCTACACCTTC. Translated: CASSFGKTGTNYGYTF.

The rearrangement links TRBV30 to TRBJ2-1; 10 bases are shared with TRBD2. CDR1 GTSNPN and CDR2 SVGIG come from the germline V gene (reference sequence). There are 15 residues in the CDR3. Germline trimming cut 0 bases from V and 6 bases from J; bases unmatched to any gene: 5. In nucleotides, the CDR3 is TGTGCCTGGAGTGTATCTAGCGGGAGTTCCAATGAGCAGTTCTTC. The encoded protein is CAWSVSSGSSNEQFF.

This sequence joins TRBV6-4 and TRBJ2-1; 11 bases are a match to TRBD2. The CDR3 runs to 17 residues. Germline V gene data show CDR1 as MRHNA and CDR2 as SNTAGT. Unmatched junction bases numbered 7, after V lost 5 bases and J lost 1 base. The CDR3 is CASSPHIAGGSYNEQFF. CDR3 bases: TGTGCCAGCAGTCCGCACATAGCGGGAGGGTCCTACAATGAGCAGTTCTTC.

The rearrangement uses TRBV5-5 and TRBJ2-7; 7 bases match TRBD2. Germline loops: CDR1 SGHKS, CDR2 YYEKEE (reference sequence). The V gene end was trimmed by 5 bases and the J gene end by 0 bases; junction bases not matched to a gene: 11. This CDR3 is built from 16 residues. The CDR3 spells CASRPGLERDSYEQYF. As DNA, the CDR3 is TGTGCCAGCAGACCTGGGCTCGAGCGGGACTCCTACGAGCAGTACTTC.

V usage is TRBV19 and J usage is TRBJ2-1; 8 nucleotides agree with TRBD1. CDR1 is LNHDA, CDR2 SQIVND, per germline (reference sequence). The V gene end was trimmed by 6 bases and the J gene end by 3 bases; junction bases not matched to a gene: 7. CDR3 length: 15 residues. CDR3: CASRADRAFYNEQFF. The CDR3 DNA reads as TGTGCCAGTAGGGCGGACAGGGCCTTCTACAATGAGCAGTTCTTC.

The chain couples TRBV28 to TRBJ2-7; D remains unclear. CDR3 size: 12 residues. The V end lost 2 bases, the J end lost 5 bases, and 7 bases lay between the germline ends. From germline, CDR1 is MDHEN and CDR2 SYDVKM. This chain's CDR3 is CASSLEVDEQYF. As DNA, the CDR3 is TGTGCCAGCAGTTTAGAGGTCGACGAGCAGTACTTC.

The rearrangement links TRBV27 to TRBJ2-1, with 9 bases identical to TRBD2. CDR3 length: 15 amino acids. The junction had 8 bases not matched to a gene; V was cut back by 5 bases and J by 6 bases. Germline values: CDR1 MNHEY, CDR2 SMNVEV (reference sequence). CDR3: CASSTPAGGVNEQFF. In nucleotides, the CDR3 is TGTGCCAGCAGTACGCCGGCGGGAGGGGTCAATGAGCAGTTCTTC.

V gene TRBV2 combines with J gene TRBJ2-5, with D hard to call. Germline-derived CDR1 and CDR2 are SNHLY and FYNNEI. The CDR3 has 16 amino acids. V was pared by 1 base and J by 1 base, with 13 bases between. In DNA, the CDR3 is TGTGCCAGCAGTGAAGGTCCGGGTTTAACCCAAGAGACCCAGTACTTC. The encoded protein is CASSEGPGLTQETQYF.

This chain joins TRBV25-1 and TRBJ1-2; 7 bases map to TRBD1. Trimming removed 8 bases from V and 1 base from J; junction bases left unmatched: 7. Germline-derived CDR1 and CDR2 are MGHDK and SYGVNS. The CDR3 has 14 amino acids. CDR3 region: CASGRQGSNYGYTF. The CDR3 DNA follows: TGTGCCAGCGGGCGACAGGGCAGTAACTATGGCTACACCTTC.

This chain links TRBV5-1 with TRBJ2-3; 7 positions match TRBD1. In germline, CDR1 is SGHRS, CDR2 YFSETQ. This CDR3 has 14 amino acids. With 4 bases clipped from V and 3 bases from J, the junction kept 5 bases outside the gene matches. The CDR3 sequence: CASSIGGQTDTQYF. The CDR3 nucleotides read TGCGCCAGCAGCATTGGGGGACAGACAGATACGCAGTATTTT.

A word on this clone: The germline gene is not matched at one end of the junction; a read error may be the cause. V usage is TRBV25-1 and J usage is TRBJ2-4; D possibly uses TRBD1 or TRBD2 (6 bases each). The CDR3 totals 14 residues. Germline loops: CDR1 MGHDK, CDR2 SYGVNS. The CDR3 DNA follows: TGTGCCAGTAGTGACAGGACTACCCACGGCATTCAGTACTTC. This gives the protein CASSDRTTHGIQYF.

The chain has TRBV5-8 and TRBJ2-2; 7 positions agree with TRBD2. Germline V lookup: CDR1 SGHTS, CDR2 YDEGEE. The CDR3 totals 15 residues. The J segment lost 2 bases and the V segment lost 5 bases, leaving 6 bases of the junction unmatched. The CDR3 bases are TGTGCCAGCAGTCTAGGACTAGTTAACACCGGGGAGCTGTTTTTT. Amino acid sequence: CASSLGLVNTGELFF.

The V call is TRBV2, the J call TRBJ1-6; D is perhaps TRBD1 (6 bases). Germline V gene sequence: CDR1 SNHLY, CDR2 FYNNEI. With 1 base removed from V and 10 bases from J, the gap between germline ends came to 14 bases. This CDR3 has 15 amino acids. As DNA, the CDR3 is TGTGCCAGCAGTGAAGATGGGGGCGCGGAATCACCCCTCCACTTT. Its translation: CASSEDGGAESPLHF.

The chain combines TRBV10-2 with TRBJ1-1; 8 nucleotides agree with TRBD1. Germline values: CDR1 WSHSY, CDR2 SAAADI. This CDR3 spans 14 amino acids. J lost 2 bases, V lost 7 bases, and 6 bases had no gene match. CDR3 sequence: CASTGQGSNTEAFF. CDR3 nucleotide sequence: TGCGCCAGCACCGGACAGGGATCAAACACTGAAGCTTTCTTT.

This chain connects TRBV6-4 to TRBJ2-7, with 7 bases lining up with TRBD1. The CDR3 is 13 amino acids. The V gene's germline CDR1 is MRHNA and CDR2 SNTAGT. V lost 11 bases and J lost 4; bases outside the gene matches: 11. The CDR3 region has the DNA TGTGCCCTACCGGGGACAGAGCCTTACGAGCAGTACTTC. Amino acids: CALPGTEPYEQYF.

The chain has TRBV14 and TRBJ1-1; possible D gene TRBD1, 6 bases. Trimming shortened V by 2 bases and J by 7 bases, and 14 bases separated the two germline ends. Germline-derived CDR1 and CDR2 are SGHDN and FVKESK. The CDR3 is 14 amino acids. For the CDR3, the DNA is TGTGCCAGCAGCCAAATTCGACAGGCGAATGAAGCTTTCTTT. Amino acid sequence: CASSQIRQANEAFF.

The J gene is TRBJ1-6, the V gene TRBV5-1; no clear D gene. Germline loops: CDR1 SGHRS, CDR2 YFSETQ. The CDR3 covers 15 residues. V lost 4 bases to trimming and J lost 7 bases, with 15 bases between them. CDR3 nucleotide sequence: TGCGCCAGCAGCCCCCGTGGAGGAGCCAATTCACCCCTCCACTTT. It specifies CASSPRGGANSPLHF. Full variable domain (outside the CDR3, taken from reference TRBV5-1 and TRBJ1-6): KAGVTQTPRYLIKTRGQQVTLSCSPISGHRSVSWYQQTPGQGLQFLFEYFSETQRNKGNFPGRFSGRQFSNSRSEMNVSTLELGDSALYLCASSPRGGANSPLHFGNGTRLTVT.

The chain carries TRBV4-1 and TRBJ2-3; 11 nucleotides align to TRBD1. Per the germline V gene, CDR1 is MGHRA and CDR2 is YSYEKL. This CDR3 has 16 amino acids. The ends lost 3 bases at V and 2 bases at J; junction bases unmatched: 4. CDR3 amino acids: CASSHRDRGNTDTQYF. The CDR3 bases are TGCGCCAGCAGCCATAGGGACAGGGGGAACACAGATACGCAGTATTTT.

The chain is built from TRBV28 and TRBJ2-7, with 14 bases fitting TRBD2. Per germline, CDR1 MDHEN and CDR2 SYDVKM. The V segment lost 7 bases and the J segment 2 bases; nucleotides outside the gene matches: 16. The CDR3 consists of 19 residues. The chain's CDR3 is CASTLSLGTSGGPPYEQYF. The CDR3 coding sequence is TGTGCCAGCACCCTTAGCTTAGGGACTAGCGGGGGTCCCCCCTACGAGCAGTACTTC. Looking up the rest from reference TRBV28 and TRBJ2-7 gives the full variable domain: DVKVTQSSRYLVKRTGEKVFLECVQDMDHENMFWYRQDPGLGLRLIYFSYDVKMKEKGDIPEGYSVSREKKERFSLILESASTNQTSMYLCASTLSLGTSGGPPYEQYFGPGTRLTVT.

About this clone: This sample also contains other DNA sequences that code for the same CDR3. The CDR3 sequence is CAWSVNSGNTIYF. In DNA form, the CDR3 reads TGTGCCTGGAGTGTTAACTCTGGAAACACCATATATTTT. This rearrangement joins TRBV30 to TRBJ1-3; D gene ambiguous. V shed 0 bases and J shed 0 bases, with 3 bases lying between them. The CDR3 contains 13 residues. The germline V gene encodes CDR1 GTSNPN and CDR2 SVGIG (reference sequence).

This clone was counted a few times. The gene calls are TRBV7-9 and TRBJ1-1; 7 bases are shared with TRBD1. Germline V gene sequence: CDR1 SEHNR, CDR2 FQNEAQ (reference sequence). This CDR3 is built from 14 residues. V lost 5 bases and J lost 6; bases outside the gene matches: 9. The CDR3: CASSLPAGGSEAFF. CDR3 nucleotides: TGTGCCAGCAGCCTCCCCGCAGGGGGGTCTGAAGCTTTCTTT.

This sequence joins TRBV5-4 and TRBJ1-2; D is uncertain. The length of the CDR3 is 14 residues. Between the trimmed V and J ends, which lost 0 bases and 3 bases, there was a span of 9 bases. Germline V gives CDR1 SGHNT, CDR2 YYREEE (reference sequence). CDR3 sequence reads: CASSLGVQDYGYTF. In nucleotides, the CDR3 is TGTGCCAGCAGCTTGGGGGTTCAGGACTATGGCTACACCTTC.

The chain uses TRBV2 and TRBJ2-1, with TRBD2 as a possible D gene (5 bases). The CDR3 contains 15 residues. Trimming left V 3 bases short and J 4 bases short, with 13 bases between. From germline, CDR1 is SNHLY and CDR2 FYNNEI. The CDR3 here is CASSDGLGSYNEQFF. In nucleotides, the CDR3 is TGTGCCAGCAGTGATGGTCTAGGGAGTTACAATGAGCAGTTCTTC.

The genes are TRBV30 and TRBJ2-7; TRBD1 is a possible D gene (6 bases). This CDR3 has 15 residues. Deletions cut 5 bases from V and 0 bases from J, with 17 bases between. From germline, CDR1 is GTSNPN and CDR2 SVGIG (reference sequence). CDR3 region: CAWSVGGAISYEQYF. The CDR3 nucleotides are TGTGCCTGGTCGGTAGGGGGAGCCATCTCCTACGAGCAGTACTTC.